The entry that follows covers one T cell receptor beta chain sequence. Cohorts were determined from participant-reported clinical history. This entry comes from a study of blood T cell repertoires in COVID-19. Per the original methods: Cell counts per sample came from amplifying reference gene primers. TCRdb's table, derived via immunoSEQ multiplex PCR, lists solely in-frame clones and lacks some. D and trimming come from the DNA, and the V and J calls and clone size come from that table. This table has about 340,000 clones, 80% to 90% appearing once. Sequencing used PBMCs or T cells enriched from blood (not recorded which). The receptor was derived from a woman in her forties with acute COVID-19.

The CDR3 region is CASSLGQGFNSPLHF. The CDR3 DNA reads as TGCGCCAGCAGCTTGGGACAGGGTTTTAATTCACCCCTCCACTTT. The chain is built from TRBV5-1 and TRBJ1-6; 7 bases agree with TRBD1. After removal of 0 bases from V and 6 bases from J, the junction contained 3 bases not matched to a gene. The CDR3 is made up of 15 amino acids. Germline V gives CDR1 SGHRS, CDR2 YFSETQ.